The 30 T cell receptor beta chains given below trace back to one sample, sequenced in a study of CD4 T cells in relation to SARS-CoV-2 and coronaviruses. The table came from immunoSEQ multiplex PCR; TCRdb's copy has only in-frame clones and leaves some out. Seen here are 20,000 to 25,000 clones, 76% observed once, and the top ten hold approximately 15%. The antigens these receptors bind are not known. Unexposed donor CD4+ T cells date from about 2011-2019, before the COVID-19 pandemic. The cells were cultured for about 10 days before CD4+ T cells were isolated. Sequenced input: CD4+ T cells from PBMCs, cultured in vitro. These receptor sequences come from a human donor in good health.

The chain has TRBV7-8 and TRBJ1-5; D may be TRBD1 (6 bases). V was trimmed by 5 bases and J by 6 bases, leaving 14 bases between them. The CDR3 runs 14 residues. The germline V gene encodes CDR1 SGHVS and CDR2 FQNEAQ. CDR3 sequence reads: CASSIHRAGQPQHF. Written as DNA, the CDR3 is TGTGCCAGCAGCATCCACAGGGCGGGTCAGCCCCAGCATTTT.

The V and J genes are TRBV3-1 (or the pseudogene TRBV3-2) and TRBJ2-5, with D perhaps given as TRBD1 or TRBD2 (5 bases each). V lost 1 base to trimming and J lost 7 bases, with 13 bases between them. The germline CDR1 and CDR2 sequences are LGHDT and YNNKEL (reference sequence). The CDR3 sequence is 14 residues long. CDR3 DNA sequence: TGTGCCAGCAGCCAAGGGTCGGGGCGCGGGACCCAGTACTTC. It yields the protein CASSQGSGRGTQYF.

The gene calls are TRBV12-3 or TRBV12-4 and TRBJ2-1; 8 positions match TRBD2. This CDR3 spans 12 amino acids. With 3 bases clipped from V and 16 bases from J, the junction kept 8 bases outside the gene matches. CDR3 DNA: TGTGCCAGCAGTTTGAGGCGGGGGGATCCCTTCTTC. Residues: CASSLRRGDPFF.

The CDR3: CASAKTSTSVRGTGELFF. The CDR3, as DNA: TGTGCCAGCGCAAAGACTAGCACCTCGGTGCGGGGCACCGGGGAGCTGTTTTTT. The rearrangement uses TRBV11-3 and TRBJ2-2; TRBD2 matches 7 bases. The V segment lost 8 bases and the J segment 4 bases; nucleotides outside the gene matches: 19. The length of the CDR3 is 18 residues. CDR1 SGHNT and CDR2 YENEEA come from the germline V gene.

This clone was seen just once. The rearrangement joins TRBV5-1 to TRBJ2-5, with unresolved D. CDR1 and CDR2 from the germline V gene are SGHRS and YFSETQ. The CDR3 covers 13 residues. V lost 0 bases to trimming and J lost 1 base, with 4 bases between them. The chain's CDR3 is CASSLGGQETQYF. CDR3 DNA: TGCGCCAGCAGCTTGGGAGGCCAAGAGACCCAGTACTTC.

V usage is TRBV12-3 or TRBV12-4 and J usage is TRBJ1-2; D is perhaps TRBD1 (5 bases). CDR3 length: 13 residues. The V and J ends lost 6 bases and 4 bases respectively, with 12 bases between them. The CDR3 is CASRNDSSYGYTF. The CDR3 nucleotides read TGTGCCAGCAGAAACGACAGTTCCTATGGCTACACCTTC.

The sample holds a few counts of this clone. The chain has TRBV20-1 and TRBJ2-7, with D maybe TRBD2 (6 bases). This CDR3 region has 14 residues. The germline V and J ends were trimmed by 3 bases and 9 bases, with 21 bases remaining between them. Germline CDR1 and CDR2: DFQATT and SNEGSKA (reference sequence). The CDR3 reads CSASYSRDAVGQYF. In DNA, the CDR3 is TGCAGTGCTAGTTACTCGCGGGACGCCGTGGGGCAGTACTTC.

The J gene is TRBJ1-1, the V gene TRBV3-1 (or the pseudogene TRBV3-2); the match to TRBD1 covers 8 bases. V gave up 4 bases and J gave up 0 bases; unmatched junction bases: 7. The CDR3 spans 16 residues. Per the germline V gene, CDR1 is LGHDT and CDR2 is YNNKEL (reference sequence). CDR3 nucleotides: TGTGCCAGCAGCCTCCGACAGGGGAGATTGAACACTGAAGCTTTCTTT. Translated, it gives CASSLRQGRLNTEAFF.

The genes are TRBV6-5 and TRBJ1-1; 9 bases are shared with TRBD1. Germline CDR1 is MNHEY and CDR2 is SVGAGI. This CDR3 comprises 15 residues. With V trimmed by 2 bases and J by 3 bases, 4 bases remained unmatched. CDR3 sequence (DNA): TGTGCCAGCAGTTACGACAGGGGGTCTGACACTGAAGCTTTCTTT. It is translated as CASSYDRGSDTEAFF.

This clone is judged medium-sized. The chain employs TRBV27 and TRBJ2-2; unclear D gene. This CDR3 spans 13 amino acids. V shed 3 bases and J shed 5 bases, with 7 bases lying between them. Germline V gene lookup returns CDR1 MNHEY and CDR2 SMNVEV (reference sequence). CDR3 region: CASSLWGTGELFF. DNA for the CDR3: TGTGCCAGCAGTTTGTGGGGTACCGGGGAGCTGTTTTTT.

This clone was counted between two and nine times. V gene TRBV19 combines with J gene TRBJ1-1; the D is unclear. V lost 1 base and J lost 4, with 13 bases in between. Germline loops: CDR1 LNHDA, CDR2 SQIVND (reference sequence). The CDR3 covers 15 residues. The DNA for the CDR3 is TGTGCCAGTAGTATAGTTTTCGGAAGTCCCACTGAAGCTTTCTTT. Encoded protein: CASSIVFGSPTEAFF. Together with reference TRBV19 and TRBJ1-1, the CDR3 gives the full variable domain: DGGITQSPKYLFRKEGQNVTLSCEQNLNHDAMYWYRQDPGQGLRLIYYSQIVNDFQKGDIAEGYSVSREKKESFPLTVTSAQKNPTAFYLCASSIVFGSPTEAFFGQGTRLTVV.

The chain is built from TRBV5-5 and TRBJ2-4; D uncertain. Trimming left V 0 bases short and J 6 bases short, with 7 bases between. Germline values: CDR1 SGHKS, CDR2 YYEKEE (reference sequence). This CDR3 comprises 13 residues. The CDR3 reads CASSLGRTNIQYF. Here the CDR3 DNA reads TGTGCCAGCAGCTTGGGGAGAACAAACATTCAGTACTTC. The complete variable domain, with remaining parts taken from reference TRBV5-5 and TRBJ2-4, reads DAGVTQSPTHLIKTRGQQVTLRCSPISGHKSVSWYQQVLGQGPQFIFQYYEKEERGRGNFPDRFSARQFPNYSSELNVNALLLGDSALYLCASSLGRTNIQYFGAGTRLSVL.

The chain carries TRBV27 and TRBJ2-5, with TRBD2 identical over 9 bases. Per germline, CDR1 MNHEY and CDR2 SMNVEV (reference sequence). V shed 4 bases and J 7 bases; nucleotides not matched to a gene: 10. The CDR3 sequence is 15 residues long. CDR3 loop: CASSSAGGGVWTQYF. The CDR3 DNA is TGTGCCAGCAGTTCTGCGGGAGGGGGAGTCTGGACCCAGTACTTC.

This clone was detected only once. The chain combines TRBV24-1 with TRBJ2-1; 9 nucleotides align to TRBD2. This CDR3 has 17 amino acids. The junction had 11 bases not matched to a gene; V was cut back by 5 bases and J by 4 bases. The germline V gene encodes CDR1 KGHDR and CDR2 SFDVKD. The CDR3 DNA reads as TGTGCCACCAGTGCCTCGGGACTAGCAGACTTTTACAATGAGCAGTTCTTC. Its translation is CATSASGLADFYNEQFF.

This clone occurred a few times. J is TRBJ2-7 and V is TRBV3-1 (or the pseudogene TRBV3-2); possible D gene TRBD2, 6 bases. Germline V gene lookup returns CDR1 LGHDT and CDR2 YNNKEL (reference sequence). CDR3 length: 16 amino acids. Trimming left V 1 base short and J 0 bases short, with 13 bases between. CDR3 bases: TGTGCCAGCAGCCAAGTGGGAGGCGATAGCTCCTACGAGCAGTACTTC. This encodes CASSQVGGDSSYEQYF.

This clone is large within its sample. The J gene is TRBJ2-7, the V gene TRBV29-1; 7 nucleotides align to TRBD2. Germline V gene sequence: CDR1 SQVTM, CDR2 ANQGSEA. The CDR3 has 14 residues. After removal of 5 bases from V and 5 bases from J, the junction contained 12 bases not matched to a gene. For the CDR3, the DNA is TGCAGCGTTAGGAGCGGCCAGGGAGGGGACGAGCAGTACTTC. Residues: CSVRSGQGGDEQYF.

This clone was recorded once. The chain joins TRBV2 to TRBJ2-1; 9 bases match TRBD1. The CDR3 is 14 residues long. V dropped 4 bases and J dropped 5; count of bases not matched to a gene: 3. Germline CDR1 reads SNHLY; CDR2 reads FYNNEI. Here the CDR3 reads CASSGQGGNNEQFF. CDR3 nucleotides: TGTGCCAGCAGTGGACAGGGGGGGAACAATGAGCAGTTCTTC.

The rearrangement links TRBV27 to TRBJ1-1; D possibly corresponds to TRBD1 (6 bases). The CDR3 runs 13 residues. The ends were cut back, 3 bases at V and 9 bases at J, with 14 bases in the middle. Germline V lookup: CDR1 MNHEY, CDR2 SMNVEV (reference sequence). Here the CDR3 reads CASSLSRGSQAFF. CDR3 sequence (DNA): TGTGCCAGCAGTTTGTCGAGGGGGTCCCAAGCTTTCTTT.

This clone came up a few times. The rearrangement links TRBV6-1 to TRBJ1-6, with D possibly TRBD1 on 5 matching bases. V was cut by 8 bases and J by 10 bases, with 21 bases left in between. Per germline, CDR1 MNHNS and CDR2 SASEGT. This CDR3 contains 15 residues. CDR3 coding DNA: TGTGCCAGCCGTTCCGGGACGCCGGCCGGGTCACCCCTCCACTTT. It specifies CASRSGTPAGSPLHF.

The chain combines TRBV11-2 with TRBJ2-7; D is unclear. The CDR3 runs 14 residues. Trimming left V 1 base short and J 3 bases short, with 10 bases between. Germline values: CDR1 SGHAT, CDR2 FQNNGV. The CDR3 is CASSLGQTFYEQYF. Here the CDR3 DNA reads TGTGCCAGCAGCTTAGGACAAACCTTCTACGAGCAGTACTTC.

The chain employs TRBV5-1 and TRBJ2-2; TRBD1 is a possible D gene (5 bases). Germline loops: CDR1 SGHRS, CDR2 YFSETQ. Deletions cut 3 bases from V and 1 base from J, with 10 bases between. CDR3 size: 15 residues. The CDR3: CASSSTARNTGELFF. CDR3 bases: TGCGCCAGCAGCTCGACAGCCCGGAACACCGGGGAGCTGTTTTTT. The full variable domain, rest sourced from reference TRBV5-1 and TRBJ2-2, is KAGVTQTPRYLIKTRGQQVTLSCSPISGHRSVSWYQQTPGQGLQFLFEYFSETQRNKGNFPGRFSGRQFSNSRSEMNVSTLELGDSALYLCASSSTARNTGELFFGEGSRLTVL.

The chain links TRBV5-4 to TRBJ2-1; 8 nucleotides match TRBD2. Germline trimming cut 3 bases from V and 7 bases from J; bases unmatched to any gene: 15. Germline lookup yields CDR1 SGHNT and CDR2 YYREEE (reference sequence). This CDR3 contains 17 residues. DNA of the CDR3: TGTGCCAGCAGCTCCGTCTCCGGGCGGGAGGATAGAAATGAGCAGTTCTTC. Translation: CASSSVSGREDRNEQFF.

The CDR3 DNA sequence: TGTGCCAGTAAAACACAGGGGGCTAATGAAAAACTGTTTTTT. It yields the protein CASKTQGANEKLFF. J is TRBJ1-4 and V is TRBV19, with TRBD1 matching 8 bases. Germline V gene lookup returns CDR1 LNHDA and CDR2 SQIVND (reference sequence). J was trimmed by 3 bases and V by 7 bases; bases with no gene match: 4. The CDR3 consists of 14 residues.

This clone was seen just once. CDR3 DNA sequence: TGTGCCAGCACCTTGACATTTCCTTATAATTCACCCCTCCACTTT. It specifies CASTLTFPYNSPLHF. The chain couples TRBV6-5 to TRBJ1-6; no firm D call. This CDR3 has 15 amino acids. V dropped 7 bases and J dropped 4 bases, with 14 bases sitting between them. Per the germline V gene, CDR1 is MNHEY and CDR2 is SVGAGI.

The CDR3 region is CASSAGLAGGWETQYF. CDR3 nucleotides: TGCGCCAGCAGCGCGGGACTAGCGGGAGGTTGGGAGACCCAGTACTTC. This sequence joins TRBV5-1 and TRBJ2-5, with 15 bases aligning to TRBD2. Germline-derived CDR1 and CDR2 are SGHRS and YFSETQ. V lost 4 bases and J lost 5; bases outside the gene matches: 6. There are 16 residues in the CDR3. Supplemented by reference TRBV5-1 and TRBJ2-5, the full variable domain reads KAGVTQTPRYLIKTRGQQVTLSCSPISGHRSVSWYQQTPGQGLQFLFEYFSETQRNKGNFPGRFSGRQFSNSRSEMNVSTLELGDSALYLCASSAGLAGGWETQYFGPGTRLLVL.

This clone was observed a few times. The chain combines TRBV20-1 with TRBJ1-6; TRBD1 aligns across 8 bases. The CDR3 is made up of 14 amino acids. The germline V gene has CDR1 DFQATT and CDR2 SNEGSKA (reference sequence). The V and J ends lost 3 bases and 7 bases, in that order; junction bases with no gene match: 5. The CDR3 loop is CSASLGTGNSPLHF. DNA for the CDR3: TGCAGTGCTAGTCTGGGGACAGGAAATTCACCCCTCCACTTT.

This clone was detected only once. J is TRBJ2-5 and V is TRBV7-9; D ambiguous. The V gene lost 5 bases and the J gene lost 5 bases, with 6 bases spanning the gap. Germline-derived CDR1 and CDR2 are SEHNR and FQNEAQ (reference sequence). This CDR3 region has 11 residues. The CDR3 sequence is CASSNGETQYF. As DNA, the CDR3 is TGTGCCAGCAGCAACGGGGAGACCCAGTACTTC.

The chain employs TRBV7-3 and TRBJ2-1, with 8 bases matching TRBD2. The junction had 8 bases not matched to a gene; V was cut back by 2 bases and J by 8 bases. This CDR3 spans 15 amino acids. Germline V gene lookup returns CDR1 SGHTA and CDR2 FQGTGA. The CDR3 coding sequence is TGTGCCAGCAGCTTATTGGCGGGAGGCGCCCATGAGCAGTTCTTC. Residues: CASSLLAGGAHEQFF.

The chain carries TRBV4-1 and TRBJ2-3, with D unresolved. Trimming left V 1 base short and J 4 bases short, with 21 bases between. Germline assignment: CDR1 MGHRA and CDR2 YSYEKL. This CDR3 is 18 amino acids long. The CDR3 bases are TGCGCCAGCAGCCAAGTAATGAGTGAGCGTGGTGTGGCAGATACGCAGTATTTT. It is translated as CASSQVMSERGVADTQYF.

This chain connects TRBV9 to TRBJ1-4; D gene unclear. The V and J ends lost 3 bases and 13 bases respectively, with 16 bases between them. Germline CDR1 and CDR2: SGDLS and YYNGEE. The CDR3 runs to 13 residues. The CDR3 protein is CASSETPRGGLFF. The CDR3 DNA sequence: TGTGCCAGCAGCGAGACACCCCGGGGAGGACTGTTTTTT.